The 17 T cell receptor beta chains below all came from one sample that was sequenced in a study of regulatory T cells in long-lasting Graves disease. Time point denoted: newly diagnosed GD, antithyroid drugs for less than 3 months. The TCR library was made from RNA that had been extracted from PBMCs in TRIzol. The TCR beta library used iRepertoire HTBI primers with Arm-PCR amplification of CDR3. TCRdb used MiXCR to reprocess the multiplex PCR reads, holding one entry per CDR3 protein. The table has over 500,000 distinct CDR3 sequences, roughly 15% seen once. These sequences were also reported in another study, on T cells in Graves' hyperthyroidism and ophthalmopathy.

The source material was peripheral blood mononuclear cells (PBMCs), sampled at new diagnosis, from a patient treated with antithyroid drugs. All receptors come from a woman aged 25 to 45 with Graves disease.

The table lists this clonotype with many counts. The chain recombines TRBV2 with TRBJ1-1; no firm D call. Trimming shortened V by 4 bases and J by 1 base, and 7 bases separated the two germline ends. The CDR3 loop spans 13 amino acids. Germline V gives CDR1 SNHLY, CDR2 FYNNEI. CDR3 nucleotide sequence: TGTGCCAGCAGTGTAGATCCGAACACTGAAGCTTTCTTT. Translated, it gives CASSVDPNTEAFF.

This clonotype appeared many times. This CDR3 reads CASSLGPSSSYNEQFF. The CDR3 nucleotides are TGTGCCAGCAGCTTGGGTCCGTCTAGCTCCTACAATGAGCAGTTCTTC. This chain connects TRBV5-5 to TRBJ2-1; D is ambiguous. Trimming shortened V by 0 bases and J by 0 bases, and 10 bases separated the two germline ends. CDR1 SGHKS and CDR2 YYEKEE come from the germline V gene (reference sequence). This CDR3 has 16 residues.

This clonotype has a count of ten or more. The rearrangement joins TRBV7-2 to TRBJ1-4; unclear D gene. CDR1 and CDR2 from the germline V gene are SGHTA and FQGNSA. Trimming cost V 4 bases and J 0 bases, with 9 bases left between them. This CDR3 region has 15 residues. CDR3 in amino acids: CASSSRRATNEKLFF. Written as DNA, the CDR3 is TGTGCCAGCAGCTCCCGGAGAGCAACTAATGAAAAACTGTTTTTT.

This clonotype was seen a handful of times. The V gene is TRBV28, the J gene TRBJ2-6; 14 nucleotides line up with TRBD2. CDR1 MDHEN and CDR2 SYDVKM come from the germline V gene. The junction had 5 bases not matched to a gene; V was cut back by 6 bases and J by 4 bases. The CDR3 is 17 residues long. CDR3 protein: CASRGLAGVSGANVLTF. The DNA of the CDR3 is TGTGCCAGCAGGGGACTAGCGGGAGTTTCGGGGGCCAACGTCCTGACTTTC.

This clonotype appeared many times. This chain links TRBV7-9 with TRBJ1-1; TRBD1 matches 12 bases. CDR1 and CDR2 (germline): SEHNR, FQNEAQ (reference sequence). The ends lost 5 bases at V and 0 bases at J; junction bases unmatched: 7. The length of the CDR3 is 17 residues. The CDR3 region has the DNA TGTGCCAGCAGCACCGGGACAGGGGGCCTCATGAACACTGAAGCTTTCTTT. Encoded protein: CASSTGTGGLMNTEAFF.

This clonotype has a count of ten or more. The V gene is TRBV6-2 or TRBV6-3, the J gene TRBJ2-7; 8 nucleotides align to TRBD1. CDR1 is MNHEY, CDR2 SVGEGT, per germline. V gave up 5 bases and J gave up 4 bases; unmatched junction bases: 7. The CDR3 is 14 amino acids. In nucleotides, the CDR3 is TGTGCCAGCAGTCGAGACAGGGGAGTTTACGAGCAGTACTTC. Residues: CASSRDRGVYEQYF.

J is TRBJ2-5 and V is TRBV7-9; 8 bases match TRBD1. This CDR3 contains 13 residues. The trim removed 4 bases at V and 5 bases at J, leaving 3 bases unmatched. In germline, CDR1 is SEHNR, CDR2 FQNEAQ (reference sequence). CDR3 bases: TGTGCCAGCAGCTCCTGGGACAGGGAGACCCAGTACTTC. The encoded protein is CASSSWDRETQYF.

The gene calls are TRBV24-1 and TRBJ2-1; tentative D call: TRBD2 (6 bases). Trimming left V 7 bases short and J 1 base short, with 28 bases between. The germline gives CDR1 KGHDR, CDR2 SFDVKD. The CDR3 covers 20 residues. The DNA of the CDR3 is TGTGCCACCAGGAGCCTCGTAGCTAGCGAGAGGGTACGGTCCTACAATGAGCAGTTCTTC. Translating gives CATRSLVASERVRSYNEQFF.

This clonotype was seen a handful of times. The chain recombines TRBV7-9 with TRBJ1-1; no definite D call. CDR1 and CDR2 from the germline V gene are SEHNR and FQNEAQ (reference sequence). The length of the CDR3 is 15 residues. Trimming left V 2 bases short and J 3 bases short, with 13 bases between. The CDR3 bases are TGTGCCAGCAGCTTAACGGGAATAAAGGACACTGAAGCTTTCTTT. It is translated as CASSLTGIKDTEAFF.

This clonotype was seen ten or more times. J is TRBJ2-1 and V is TRBV7-3; D is undetermined. CDR1 is SGHTA and CDR2 is FQGTGA in the germline V gene. The V gene lost 5 bases and the J gene lost 0 bases, with 14 bases spanning the gap. The CDR3 runs 16 residues. The CDR3 is CASSPRSGSSYNEQFF. CDR3 bases: TGTGCCAGCAGCCCCCGAAGTGGTAGCTCCTACAATGAGCAGTTCTTC. Together with reference TRBV7-3 and TRBJ2-1, the CDR3 gives the full variable domain: GAGVSQTPSNKVTEKGKYVELRCDPISGHTALYWYRQSLGQGPEFLIYFQGTGAADDSGLPNDRFFAVRPEGSVSTLKIQRTERGDSAVYLCASSPRSGSSYNEQFFGPGTRLTVL.

This clonotype has a handful of counts. V gene TRBV19 combines with J gene TRBJ1-4, with D hard to call. The CDR3 runs to 10 residues. Germline values: CDR1 LNHDA, CDR2 SQIVND (reference sequence). V lost 10 bases, J lost 8 bases, and 8 bases lay in between. The CDR3 spells CATGKEKLFF. DNA of the CDR3: TGTGCCACCGGGAAGGAAAAACTGTTTTTT.

The sample holds a few counts of this clonotype. The chain joins TRBV2 to TRBJ1-1, with D unresolved. The CDR3 has 13 residues. Trimming cost V 8 bases and J 1 base, with 11 bases left between them. Germline lookup yields CDR1 SNHLY and CDR2 FYNNEI. The CDR3 reads CASAIEANTEAFF. In DNA, the CDR3 is TGTGCCAGCGCCATTGAGGCGAACACTGAAGCTTTCTTT.

This clonotype was detected ten times or more. The gene calls are TRBV6-6 and TRBJ1-5, with TRBD1 as a possible D gene (5 bases). Germline V gene lookup returns CDR1 MNHNY and CDR2 SVGAGI (reference sequence). V lost 0 bases to trimming and J lost 5 bases, with 14 bases between them. The CDR3 spans 16 residues. CDR3 sequence: CASSYSTSGLHQPQHF. Here the CDR3 DNA reads TGTGCCAGCAGTTACTCGACTTCGGGGCTCCATCAGCCCCAGCATTTT.

There are many counts of this clonotype. Compared with germline, one end of the junction differs, possibly owing to a read error. V and J are TRBV5-1 and TRBJ2-7; the match to TRBD2 covers 9 bases. This CDR3 has 16 amino acids. Germline V lookup: CDR1 SGHRS, CDR2 YFSETQ. As DNA, the CDR3 is TGTGCCAGCAGCTCATCCGGGACTAGCCTTTTCTACGAGCAGTACTTC. Translation gives CASSSSGTSLFYEQYF.

This clonotype was counted at least ten times. J is TRBJ2-7 and V is TRBV28; D could derive from TRBD1 or TRBD2 (5 bases each). CDR3 length: 14 amino acids. Trimming removed 3 bases at V and 4 bases at J, with 13 bases between. CDR1 MDHEN and CDR2 SYDVKM come from the germline V gene. CDR3 protein: CASSFGATHYEQYF. For the CDR3, the DNA is TGTGCCAGCAGTTTCGGGGCAACCCATTACGAGCAGTACTTC.

This clonotype was seen many times. The chain recombines TRBV10-3 with TRBJ2-5; 10 nucleotides align to TRBD1. This CDR3 region has 17 residues. CDR1 and CDR2 (germline): ENHRY, SYGVKD. The junction had 8 bases not matched to a gene; V was cut back by 0 bases and J by 4 bases. CDR3 DNA sequence: TGTGCCATCAGTGAGTCCCCGGGACAGGGGTCCGGAGAGACCCAGTACTTC. The encoded protein is CAISESPGQGSGETQYF.

The chain has TRBV7-6 and TRBJ2-2; a possible D gene is TRBD2 (5 bases). CDR1 SGHVS and CDR2 FNYEAQ come from the germline V gene. Trimming shortened V by 1 base and J by 4 bases, and 13 bases separated the two germline ends. This CDR3 contains 16 residues. The CDR3, as DNA: TGTGCCAGCAGCTTAGTCTCCGGGAAGGGCACCGGGGAGCTGTTTTTT. This translates into CASSLVSGKGTGELFF.